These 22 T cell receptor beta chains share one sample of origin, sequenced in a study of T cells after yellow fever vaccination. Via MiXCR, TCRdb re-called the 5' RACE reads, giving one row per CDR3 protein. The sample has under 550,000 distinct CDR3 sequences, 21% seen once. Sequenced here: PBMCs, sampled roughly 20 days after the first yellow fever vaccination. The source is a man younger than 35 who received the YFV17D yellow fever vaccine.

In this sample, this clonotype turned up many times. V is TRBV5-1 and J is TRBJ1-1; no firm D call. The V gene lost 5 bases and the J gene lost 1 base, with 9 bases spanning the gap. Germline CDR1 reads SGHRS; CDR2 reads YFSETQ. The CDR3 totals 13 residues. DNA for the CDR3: TGCGCCAGCAGAGACCCAGCGAACACTGAAGCTTTCTTT. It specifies CASRDPANTEAFF.

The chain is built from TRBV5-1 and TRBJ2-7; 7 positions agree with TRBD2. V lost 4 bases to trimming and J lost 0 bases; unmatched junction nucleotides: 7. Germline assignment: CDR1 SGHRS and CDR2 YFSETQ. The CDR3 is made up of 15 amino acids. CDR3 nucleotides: TGCGCCAGCAGCAACTTCGGGGGGAGCTCCTACGAGCAGTACTTC. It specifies CASSNFGGSSYEQYF.

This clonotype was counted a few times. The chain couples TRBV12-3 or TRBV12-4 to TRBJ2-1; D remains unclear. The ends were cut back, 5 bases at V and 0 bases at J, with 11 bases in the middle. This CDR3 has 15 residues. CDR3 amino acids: CASSRSRSSYNEQFF. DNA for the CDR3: TGTGCCAGCAGTCGAAGTCGGAGCTCCTACAATGAGCAGTTCTTC.

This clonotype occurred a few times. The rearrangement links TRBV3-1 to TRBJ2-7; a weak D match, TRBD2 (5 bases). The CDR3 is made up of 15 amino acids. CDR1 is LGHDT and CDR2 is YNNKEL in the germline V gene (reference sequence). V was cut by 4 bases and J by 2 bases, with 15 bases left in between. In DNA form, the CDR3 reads TGTGCCAGCAGCCTGCGGGCTGTTGCCACCTACGAGCAGTACTTC. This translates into CASSLRAVATYEQYF.

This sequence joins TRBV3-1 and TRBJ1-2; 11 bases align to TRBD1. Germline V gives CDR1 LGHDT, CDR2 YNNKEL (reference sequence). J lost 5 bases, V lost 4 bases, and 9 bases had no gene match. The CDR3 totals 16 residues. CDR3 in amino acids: CASSPTRTGGVYGYTF. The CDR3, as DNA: TGTGCCAGCAGCCCAACCCGGACAGGGGGCGTGTATGGCTACACCTTC.

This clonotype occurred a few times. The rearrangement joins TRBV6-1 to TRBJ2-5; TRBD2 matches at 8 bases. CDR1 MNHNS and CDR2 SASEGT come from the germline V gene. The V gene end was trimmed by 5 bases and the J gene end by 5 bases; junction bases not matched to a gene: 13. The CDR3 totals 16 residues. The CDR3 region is CASSTTRAGGQETQYF. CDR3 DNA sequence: TGTGCCAGCAGTACCACGAGGGCGGGGGGCCAGGAGACCCAGTACTTC.

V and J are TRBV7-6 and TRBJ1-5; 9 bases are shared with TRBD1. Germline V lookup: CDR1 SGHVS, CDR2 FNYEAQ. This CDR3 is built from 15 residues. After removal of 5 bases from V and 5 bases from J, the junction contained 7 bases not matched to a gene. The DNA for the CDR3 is TGTGCCAGCAGCGCTGCCGGGACAGGGCATCAGCCCCAGCATTTT. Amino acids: CASSAAGTGHQPQHF. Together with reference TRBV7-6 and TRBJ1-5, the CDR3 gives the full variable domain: GAGVSQSPRYKVTKRGQDVALRCDPISGHVSLYWYRQALGQGPEFLTYFNYEAQQDKSGLPNDRFSAERPEGSISTLTIQRTEQRDSAMYRCASSAAGTGHQPQHFGDGTRLSIL.

The CDR3 DNA reads as TGCAGTGCTAGGGAACGTGAGGGTCAGCCCCAGCATTTT. Translated: CSAREREGQPQHF. The chain carries TRBV20-1 and TRBJ1-5; D is unclear. Per the germline V gene, CDR1 is DFQATT and CDR2 is SNEGSKA (reference sequence). Deletions cut 3 bases from V and 6 bases from J, with 12 bases between. The CDR3 length is 13 residues.

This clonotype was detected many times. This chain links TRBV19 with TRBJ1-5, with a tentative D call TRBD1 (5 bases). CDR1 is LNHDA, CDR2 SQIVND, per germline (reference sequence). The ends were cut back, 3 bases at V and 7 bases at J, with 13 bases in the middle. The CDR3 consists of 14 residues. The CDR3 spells CASSITGGRQPQHF. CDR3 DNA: TGTGCCAGTAGTATCACCGGGGGTAGGCAGCCCCAGCATTTT.

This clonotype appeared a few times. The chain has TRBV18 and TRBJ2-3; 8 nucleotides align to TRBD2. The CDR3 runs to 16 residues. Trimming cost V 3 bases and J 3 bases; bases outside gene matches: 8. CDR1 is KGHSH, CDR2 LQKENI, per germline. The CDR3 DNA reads TGTGCCAGCTCACCGTCAAGCGGGGGTATGACAGATACGCAGTATTTT. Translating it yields CASSPSSGGMTDTQYF.

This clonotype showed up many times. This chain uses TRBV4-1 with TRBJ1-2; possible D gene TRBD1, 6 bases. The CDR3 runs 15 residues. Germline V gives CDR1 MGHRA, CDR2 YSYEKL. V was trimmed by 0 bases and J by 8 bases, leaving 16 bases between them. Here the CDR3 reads CASSQEPAGADGYTF. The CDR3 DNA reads TGCGCCAGCAGCCAAGAGCCCGCAGGGGCGGACGGCTACACCTTC.

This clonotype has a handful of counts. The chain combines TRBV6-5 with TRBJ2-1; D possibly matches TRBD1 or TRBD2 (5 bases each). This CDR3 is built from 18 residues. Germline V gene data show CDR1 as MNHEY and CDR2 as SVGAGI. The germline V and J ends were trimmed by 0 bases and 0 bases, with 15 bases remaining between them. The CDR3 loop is CASSYSIASGPSYNEQFF. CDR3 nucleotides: TGTGCCAGCAGTTACTCGATTGCGTCGGGGCCCTCCTACAATGAGCAGTTCTTC.

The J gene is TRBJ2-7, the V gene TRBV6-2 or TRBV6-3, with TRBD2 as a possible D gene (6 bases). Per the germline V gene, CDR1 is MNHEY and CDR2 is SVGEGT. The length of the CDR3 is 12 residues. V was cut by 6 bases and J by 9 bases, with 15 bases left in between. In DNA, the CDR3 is TGTGCCAGCAGCCCGTCGAGGGACTGGCAGTACTTC. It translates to CASSPSRDWQYF.

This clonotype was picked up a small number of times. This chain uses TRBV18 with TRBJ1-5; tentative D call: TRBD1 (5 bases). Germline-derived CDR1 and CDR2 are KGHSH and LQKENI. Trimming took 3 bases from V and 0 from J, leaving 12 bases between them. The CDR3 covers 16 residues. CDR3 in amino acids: CASSPGDLYSNQPQHF. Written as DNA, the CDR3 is TGTGCCAGCTCACCTGGGGACCTCTATAGCAATCAGCCCCAGCATTTT.

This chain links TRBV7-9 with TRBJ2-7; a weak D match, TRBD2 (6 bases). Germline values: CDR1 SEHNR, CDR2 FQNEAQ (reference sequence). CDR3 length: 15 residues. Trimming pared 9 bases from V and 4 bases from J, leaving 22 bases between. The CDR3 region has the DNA TGTGCCAGTCATGGGGGGAACCAGGCCCTTTACGAGCAGTACTTC. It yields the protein CASHGGNQALYEQYF. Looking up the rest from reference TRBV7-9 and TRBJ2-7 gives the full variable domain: DTGVSQNPRHKITKRGQNVTFRCDPISEHNRLYWYRQTLGQGPEFLTYFQNEAQLEKSRLLSDRFSAERPKGSFSTLEIQRTEQGDSAMYLCASHGGNQALYEQYFGPGTRLTVT.

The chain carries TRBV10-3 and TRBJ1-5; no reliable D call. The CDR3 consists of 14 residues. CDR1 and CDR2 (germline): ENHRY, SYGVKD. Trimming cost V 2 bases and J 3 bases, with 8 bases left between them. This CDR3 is CAISEQRTNQPQHF. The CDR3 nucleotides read TGTGCCATCAGTGAGCAAAGAACCAATCAGCCCCAGCATTTT.

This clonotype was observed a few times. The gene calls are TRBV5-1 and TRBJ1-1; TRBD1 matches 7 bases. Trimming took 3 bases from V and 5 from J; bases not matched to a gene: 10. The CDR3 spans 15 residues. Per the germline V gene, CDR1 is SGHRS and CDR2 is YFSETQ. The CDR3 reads CASSWKEQGRTEAFF. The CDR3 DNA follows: TGCGCCAGCAGCTGGAAAGAACAGGGGAGGACTGAAGCTTTCTTT.

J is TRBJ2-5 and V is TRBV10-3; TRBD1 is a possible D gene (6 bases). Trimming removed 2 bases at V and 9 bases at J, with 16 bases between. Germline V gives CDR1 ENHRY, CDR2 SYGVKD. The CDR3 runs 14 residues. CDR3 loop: CAISEGTGTAPQYF. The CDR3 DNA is TGTGCCATCAGTGAGGGAACAGGGACCGCGCCCCAGTACTTC.

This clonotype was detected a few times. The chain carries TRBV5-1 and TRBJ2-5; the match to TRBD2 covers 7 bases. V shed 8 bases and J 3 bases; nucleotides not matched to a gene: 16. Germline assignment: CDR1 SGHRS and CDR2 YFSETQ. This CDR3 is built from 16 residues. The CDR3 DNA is TGCGCCAGTCGCCCGACTTTGGGCGGGGGAGAAGAGACCCAGTACTTC. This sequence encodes CASRPTLGGGEETQYF.

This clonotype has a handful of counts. The CDR3 protein is CASSYFRVLSPLHF. The CDR3 DNA sequence: TGTGCCAGCAGTTATTTTAGGGTGCTCTCACCCCTCCACTTT. The chain carries TRBV6-2 or TRBV6-3 and TRBJ1-6; D gene unclear. V lost 3 bases to trimming and J lost 10 bases, with 13 bases between them. In germline, CDR1 is MNHEY, CDR2 SVGEGT. The CDR3 has 14 residues.

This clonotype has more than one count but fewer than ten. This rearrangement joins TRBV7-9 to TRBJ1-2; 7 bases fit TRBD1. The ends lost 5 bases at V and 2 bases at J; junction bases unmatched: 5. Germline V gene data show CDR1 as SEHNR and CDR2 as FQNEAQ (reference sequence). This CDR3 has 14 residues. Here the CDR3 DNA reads TGTGCCAGCAGCATAAGGGGGCTCAACTATGGCTACACCTTC. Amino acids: CASSIRGLNYGYTF.

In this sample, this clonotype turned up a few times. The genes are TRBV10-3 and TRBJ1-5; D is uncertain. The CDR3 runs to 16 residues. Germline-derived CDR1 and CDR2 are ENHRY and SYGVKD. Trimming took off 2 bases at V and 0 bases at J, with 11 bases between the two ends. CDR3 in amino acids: CAISESRTYSNQPQHF. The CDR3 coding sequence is TGTGCCATCAGTGAGAGTAGGACCTATAGCAATCAGCCCCAGCATTTT.